This TCR beta chain is from a study of T cell changes during pregnancy in multiple sclerosis. Libraries were prepared by immunoSEQ multiplex PCR; TCRdb keeps only in-frame clonotypes and omits some of them. The data contain about 53,000 clones, 90% of them singletons. CDR3 length: 14 residues. The V gene's germline CDR1 is SGHRS and CDR2 YFSETQ. V dropped 3 bases and J dropped 6; count of bases not matched to a gene: 6. The source of this sequence is a female donor in good health, enrolled as a control in a pregnancy study. Here the sequenced sample was peripheral blood, taken after pregnancy. The V and J genes are TRBV5-1 and TRBJ1-2, with 9 bases aligning to TRBD1. The CDR3 is CASSYRQGGDGYTF. In DNA form, the CDR3 reads TGCGCCAGCAGCTACCGACAGGGGGGGGATGGCTACACCTTC.